One and the same sample provided the 32 T cell receptor beta chains below, sequenced in a study of cytomegalovirus exposure and HLA in healthy donors. Use of 60 Vbeta and 13 Jbeta primers characterized the PCR. Sequencing was performed with immunoSEQ multiplex PCR; in TCRdb, only in-frame clones are kept and a portion is missing. Of 100,000 to 120,000 clones listed, 74% are singletons. Specimen: PBMCs. The receptors were sampled from a woman in her forties in good health and CMV-seropositive.

V gene TRBV30 combines with J gene TRBJ2-1; 14 nucleotides match TRBD2. Trimming at V came to 5 bases and at J to 6 bases, leaving 6 bases not matched to a gene. CDR1 is GTSNPN, CDR2 SVGIG, per germline (reference sequence). The CDR3 length is 15 residues. The CDR3 spells CAWGLGLAGVNEQFF. The CDR3 DNA sequence: TGTGCCTGGGGCCTGGGACTAGCGGGAGTCAATGAGCAGTTCTTC. The full variable domain, completed using reference TRBV30 and TRBJ2-1, is SQTIHQWPATLVQPVGSPLSLECTVEGTSNPNLYWYRQAAGRGLQLLFYSVGIGQISSEVPQNLSASRPQDRQFILSSKKLLLSDSGFYLCAWGLGLAGVNEQFFGPGTRLTVL.

V is TRBV4-2 and J is TRBJ1-1; D is uncertain. CDR1 and CDR2 (germline): LGHNA, YNFKEQ. This CDR3 region has 13 residues. V dropped 3 bases and J dropped 6 bases, with 11 bases sitting between them. This chain's CDR3 is CASSHGEGAEAFF. CDR3 sequence (DNA): TGTGCCAGCAGCCATGGAGAGGGAGCTGAAGCTTTCTTT.

V usage is TRBV5-1 and J usage is TRBJ1-1, with D unresolved. This CDR3 has 15 residues. The V end lost 4 bases, the J end lost 0 bases, and 13 bases lay between the germline ends. Germline CDR1 SGHRS, CDR2 YFSETQ. The CDR3, as DNA: TGCGCCAGCAGCCCACAGAAGACTATGAACACTGAAGCTTTCTTT. It codes for CASSPQKTMNTEAFF.

The genes are TRBV19 and TRBJ2-5, with D uncertain. The tail of the sequence fits TRBJ2-7 better, so the J call may be wrong. There are 13 residues in the CDR3. Germline CDR1 and CDR2: LNHDA and SQIVND (reference sequence). This chain's CDR3 is CASSNPGKIEQYF. The CDR3 region has the DNA TGTGCCAGTAGTAACCCGGGTAAGATCGAGCAGTACTTC.

The chain recombines TRBV5-1 with TRBJ2-5, with D unresolved. The CDR3 has 14 residues. V lost 4 bases, J lost 1 base, and 11 bases lay in between. CDR1 is SGHRS, CDR2 YFSETQ, per germline. Here the CDR3 reads CASSPLSPQETQYF. CDR3 bases: TGCGCCAGCAGCCCCCTGTCCCCCCAAGAGACCCAGTACTTC.

The chain employs TRBV18 and TRBJ2-2; the match to TRBD1 covers 8 bases. In germline, CDR1 is KGHSH, CDR2 LQKENI. V lost 2 bases, J lost 4 bases, and 6 bases stayed unmatched. The CDR3 spans 16 residues. The CDR3 here is CASSPFDRGSTGELFF. In DNA, the CDR3 is TGTGCCAGCTCACCATTTGACAGGGGATCCACCGGGGAGCTGTTTTTT.

This chain joins TRBV5-6 and TRBJ2-2; 10 bases map to TRBD2. The CDR3 is 18 amino acids. CDR1 is SGHDT and CDR2 is YYEEEE in the germline V gene. The V segment lost 4 bases and the J segment 1 base; nucleotides outside the gene matches: 10. CDR3 coding DNA: TGTGCCAGCAGCCCCAAGCCGTCTAGCGGGAGGAACACCGGGGAGCTGTTTTTT. As protein: CASSPKPSSGRNTGELFF. Drawing the rest from reference TRBV5-6 and TRBJ2-2, the complete variable domain is DAGVTQSPTHLIKTRGQQVTLRCSPKSGHDTVSWYQQALGQGPQFIFQYYEEEERQRGNFPDRFSGHQFPNYSSELNVNALLLGDSALYLCASSPKPSSGRNTGELFFGEGSRLTVL.

The V gene is TRBV27, the J gene TRBJ1-6; tentatively, D is TRBD1 (5 bases). Germline-derived CDR1 and CDR2 are MNHEY and SMNVEV (reference sequence). The CDR3 runs to 17 residues. V lost 0 bases, J lost 0 bases, and 9 bases lay in between. CDR3 sequence: CASSLSGATSYNSPLHF. The CDR3 DNA is TGTGCCAGCAGTTTATCAGGGGCGACCTCCTATAATTCACCCCTCCACTTT.

The genes are TRBV18 and TRBJ2-5; 7 nucleotides align to TRBD1. CDR1 is KGHSH, CDR2 LQKENI, per germline. The V segment lost 3 bases and the J segment 7 bases; nucleotides outside the gene matches: 8. The CDR3 totals 14 residues. CDR3 coding DNA: TGTGCCAGCTCACCCACAGGGGAATTCGGGACCCAGTACTTC. Residues: CASSPTGEFGTQYF.

The chain recombines TRBV18 with TRBJ1-2; TRBD1 agrees at 12 bases. J gave up 8 bases and V 4 bases, and 8 bases lay outside the gene matches. The CDR3 extends over 15 amino acids. Looked up from germline, CDR1 is KGHSH and CDR2 is LQKENI. The DNA for the CDR3 is TGTGCCAGCTCACTCGACCGGGACAGGGGGCCCGGCTACACCTTC. It encodes CASSLDRDRGPGYTF.

This chain uses TRBV7-2 with TRBJ2-3; the match to TRBD2 covers 9 bases. Germline loops: CDR1 SGHTA, CDR2 FQGNSA. V shed 5 bases and J 2 bases; nucleotides not matched to a gene: 2. The CDR3 loop spans 14 amino acids. The CDR3: CASSQGLATDTQYF. Written as DNA, the CDR3 is TGTGCCAGCAGCCAGGGACTAGCCACAGATACGCAGTATTTT.

This sequence joins TRBV9 and TRBJ2-3, with 15 bases aligning to TRBD2. CDR3 length equals 17 residues. With 3 bases clipped from V and 5 bases from J, the junction kept 7 bases outside the gene matches. Germline V gene sequence: CDR1 SGDLS, CDR2 YYNGEE. Here the CDR3 DNA reads TGTGCCAGCAGCGCCGGACTAGCGGGGGGGCGGAGAGATACGCAGTATTTT. Its translation is CASSAGLAGGRRDTQYF.

V gene TRBV18 combines with J gene TRBJ2-3; maybe TRBD1 (6 bases). CDR1 and CDR2 (germline): KGHSH, LQKENI. Trimming took 10 bases from V and 6 from J, leaving 11 bases between them. This CDR3 region has 11 residues. CDR3 residues: CATGTPDTQYF. Written as DNA, the CDR3 is TGTGCCACGGGGACACCCGATACGCAGTATTTT.

The J gene is TRBJ2-3, the V gene TRBV11-3; possible D gene TRBD1, 5 bases. The germline CDR1 and CDR2 sequences are SGHNT and YENEEA. The CDR3 is made up of 14 amino acids. With 5 bases removed from V and 3 bases from J, the gap between germline ends came to 12 bases. The CDR3 here is CASSPDRKTDTQYF. The CDR3 coding sequence is TGTGCCAGCAGCCCAGACAGAAAAACAGATACGCAGTATTTT. Together with reference TRBV11-3 and TRBJ2-3, the CDR3 gives the full variable domain: EAGVVQSPRYKIIEKKQPVAFWCNPISGHNTLYWYLQNLGQGPELLIRYENEEAVDDSQLPKDRFSAERLKGVDSTLKIQPAELGDSAVYLCASSPDRKTDTQYFGPGTRLTVL.

A few counts support this clone. The V gene is TRBV2, the J gene TRBJ2-7; unclear D gene. This CDR3 region has 13 residues. V gave up 11 bases and J gave up 0 bases, with 14 bases separating them. Per the germline V gene, CDR1 is SNHLY and CDR2 is FYNNEI. The CDR3 nucleotides are TGTGCCGGAATAGCTCCGAGCTCCTACGAGCAGTACTTC. Its translation is CAGIAPSSYEQYF.

The chain employs TRBV13 and TRBJ2-5; 7 positions match TRBD2. CDR3 size: 16 residues. Germline CDR1 PRHDT, CDR2 FYEKMQ (reference sequence). The V and J ends lost 4 bases and 4 bases, in that order; junction bases with no gene match: 12. CDR3 amino acids: CASSWRSGEPRETQYF. The CDR3, as DNA: TGTGCCAGCAGCTGGAGGAGCGGGGAGCCCCGAGAGACCCAGTACTTC.

This chain connects TRBV30 to TRBJ2-1; the match to TRBD2 covers 10 bases. V lost 2 bases and J lost 4; bases outside the gene matches: 8. This CDR3 has 16 residues. Germline loops: CDR1 GTSNPN, CDR2 SVGIG (reference sequence). The CDR3 DNA reads as TGTGCCTGGAGTCCCCCCCTAGCGGGAGTATACAATGAGCAGTTCTTC. It is translated as CAWSPPLAGVYNEQFF.

This chain joins TRBV6-1 and TRBJ1-1; 10 nucleotides line up with TRBD1. The CDR3 extends over 14 amino acids. V gave up 7 bases and J gave up 6 bases; unmatched junction bases: 8. CDR1 is MNHNS, CDR2 SASEGT, per germline. CDR3 region: CASNLRQGASEAFF. The CDR3 nucleotides are TGTGCCAGCAATCTCAGACAGGGGGCTTCTGAAGCTTTCTTT.

The V gene is TRBV4-1, the J gene TRBJ1-4; D unclear. The CDR3 consists of 15 residues. CDR1 is MGHRA and CDR2 is YSYEKL in the germline V gene. V lost 5 bases, J lost 0 bases, and 10 bases lay in between. The CDR3 DNA sequence: TGCGCCAGCAGCACACCGGGTGCAACTAATGAAAAACTGTTTTTT. This gives the protein CASSTPGATNEKLFF.

This clone was seen a single time. The chain joins TRBV7-8 to TRBJ2-7; 9 nucleotides align to TRBD2. The CDR3 length is 15 residues. The V gene end was trimmed by 1 base and the J gene end by 5 bases; junction bases not matched to a gene: 6. CDR1 is SGHVS and CDR2 is FQNEAQ in the germline V gene. The CDR3 region is CASSLGSGRTDEQYF. In DNA, the CDR3 is TGTGCCAGCAGCTTAGGGAGCGGGAGGACCGACGAGCAGTACTTC.

The chain carries TRBV11-2 and TRBJ2-2, with D unclear. This CDR3 comprises 14 residues. Trimming removed 1 base at V and 6 bases at J, with 9 bases between. Germline V gene lookup returns CDR1 SGHAT and CDR2 FQNNGV. CDR3: CASSLARHAGELFF. CDR3 DNA: TGTGCCAGCAGCTTAGCCAGGCACGCCGGGGAGCTGTTTTTT.

The rearrangement links TRBV27 to TRBJ2-7, with 12 nucleotides matching TRBD1. J was trimmed by 3 bases and V by 4 bases; bases with no gene match: 28. The CDR3 is 23 amino acids. In germline, CDR1 is MNHEY, CDR2 SMNVEV (reference sequence). CDR3 coding DNA: TGTGCCAGCAGTTCCTTCGAAACCGGATTCGGGGACAGGGGGCTCTTAACCGTCTACGAGCAGTACTTC. Amino acid sequence: CASSSFETGFGDRGLLTVYEQYF.

V and J are TRBV19 and TRBJ2-7; tentative D call: TRBD2 (7 bases). Per the germline V gene, CDR1 is LNHDA and CDR2 is SQIVND (reference sequence). The CDR3 consists of 17 residues. Deletions cut 3 bases from V and 3 bases from J, with 21 bases between. The CDR3 DNA is TGTGCCAGTAGTATTTCTATCGGGGGGCAGAAGTTCTACGAGCAGTACTTC. Translation gives CASSISIGGQKFYEQYF.

V gene TRBV5-4 combines with J gene TRBJ2-5; TRBD2 matches 15 bases. The CDR3 is made up of 17 amino acids. Germline CDR1 reads SGHNT; CDR2 reads YYREEE (reference sequence). V was pared by 4 bases and J by 1 base, with 5 bases of the junction left unmatched. The CDR3 here is CASSAGTSGGPQETQYF. CDR3 in DNA: TGTGCCAGCAGCGCCGGGACTAGCGGGGGGCCCCAAGAGACCCAGTACTTC. Full variable domain (missing parts from reference TRBV5-4 and TRBJ2-5): ETGVTQSPTHLIKTRGQQVTLRCSSQSGHNTVSWYQQALGQGPQFIFQYYREEENGRGNFPPRFSGLQFPNYSSELNVNALELDDSALYLCASSAGTSGGPQETQYFGPGTRLLVL.

The chain employs TRBV6-5 and TRBJ2-1; 7 positions match TRBD1. This CDR3 comprises 12 residues. Germline V gene lookup returns CDR1 MNHEY and CDR2 SVGAGI. Trimming removed 2 bases from V and 8 bases from J; junction bases left unmatched: 0. CDR3 sequence reads: CASSYTGDEQFF. CDR3 sequence (DNA): TGTGCCAGCAGTTACACAGGGGATGAGCAGTTCTTC.

The gene calls are TRBV10-3 and TRBJ1-1, with 7 positions matching TRBD1. Germline CDR1 ENHRY, CDR2 SYGVKD. This CDR3 contains 15 residues. V lost 10 bases to trimming and J lost 4 bases; unmatched junction nucleotides: 15. CDR3 loop: CASRAPQGELTEAFF. In nucleotides, the CDR3 is TGTGCCAGCAGAGCCCCCCAGGGGGAGCTCACTGAAGCTTTCTTT.

The chain recombines TRBV5-1 with TRBJ1-2; 10 bases are a match to TRBD1. With V trimmed by 4 bases and J by 8 bases, 11 bases remained unmatched. From germline, CDR1 is SGHRS and CDR2 YFSETQ. The CDR3 runs to 15 residues. CDR3 nucleotide sequence: TGCGCCAGCAGCCAATTGACAGGGGGCTCGGGGGGCTACACCTTC. This encodes CASSQLTGGSGGYTF.

The chain joins TRBV5-4 to TRBJ2-1; a possible D gene is TRBD2 (6 bases). The CDR3 extends over 15 amino acids. V was clipped by 4 bases and J by 7 bases, with 18 bases between them. In germline, CDR1 is SGHNT, CDR2 YYREEE (reference sequence). In DNA, the CDR3 is TGTGCCAGCAGCGCTCCGGGAGTCGGGGGTAATGAGCAGTTCTTC. Translation: CASSAPGVGGNEQFF.

The chain combines TRBV5-1 with TRBJ2-1; 8 nucleotides match TRBD1. CDR1 is SGHRS and CDR2 is YFSETQ in the germline V gene. After removal of 0 bases from V and 10 bases from J, the junction contained 3 bases not matched to a gene. This CDR3 spans 13 amino acids. CDR3: CASSLGTGGEQFF. CDR3 DNA: TGCGCCAGCAGCTTGGGCACAGGGGGGGAGCAGTTCTTC. Together with reference TRBV5-1 and TRBJ2-1, the CDR3 gives the full variable domain: KAGVTQTPRYLIKTRGQQVTLSCSPISGHRSVSWYQQTPGQGLQFLFEYFSETQRNKGNFPGRFSGRQFSNSRSEMNVSTLELGDSALYLCASSLGTGGEQFFGPGTRLTVL.

With regard to this clone: Its ends do not fully match the called genes, so a read error is possible. The chain links TRBV19 to TRBJ1-1, with a tentative D call TRBD1 (6 bases). The germline CDR1 and CDR2 sequences are LNHDA and SQIVND (reference sequence). The CDR3 is 13 residues long. DNA of the CDR3: TGTGCCAGTAGTATTAGACGGACAGACCCGCGCGTCTTT. This encodes CASSIRRTDPRVF.

This clone has more than one count but fewer than ten. The V and J genes are TRBV6-1 and TRBJ1-4, with a possible D match to TRBD1 (5 bases). The ends were cut back, 5 bases at V and 2 bases at J, with 9 bases in the middle. This CDR3 has 14 amino acids. CDR1 is MNHNS, CDR2 SASEGT, per germline. CDR3 sequence: CASSRQPTNEKLFF. CDR3 DNA sequence: TGTGCCAGCAGTCGACAGCCTACTAATGAAAAACTGTTTTTT.

The rearrangement links TRBV30 to TRBJ1-2; D not resolved. Germline V lookup: CDR1 GTSNPN, CDR2 SVGIG (reference sequence). This CDR3 is 13 amino acids long. V lost 4 bases and J lost 1, with 10 bases in between. In DNA form, the CDR3 reads TGTGCCTGGAACCACAAGATTAACTATGGCTACACCTTC. Amino acids: CAWNHKINYGYTF.